This paragraph reports one T cell receptor (beta chain). Its antigen specificity is not known. No qualities accompany the bases; no much larger clone lies one base away. The sample is drawn from a study of a mutant IDH1 vaccine in newly diagnosed glioma (dated by TCRdb to about 2021). Study-wide context: The roughly 30 treated patients were roughly 62% male and roughly 38% female, with a mean age of approximately 40 years. Prior to enrollment, patients had been given standard therapy consisting of radiotherapy alone, temozolomide alone, or radiochemotherapy with temozolomide, with the combination given to most patients. Six visits were used for peripheral blood collection: V03 (baseline), V05, V07, V10, V12 and V13. Longitudinal TCRB deep sequencing was performed for some 25 treated patients wherever samples were available for exploratory analyses. Beyond this particular receptor, the publication reports: It was noted by the authors that analyses of patient blood samples could not be reproduced owing to sample limitations. Pseudoprogression seemed to be unrelated to changes in the top peripheral T cell clonotypes found by TCRB sequencing. Vaccine-induced immune responses across multiple MHC alleles were detected in over 80% of patients. Selection of PBMC samples for TCRB deep sequencing was based on availability.

The sample's time point, from its label and the paper: baseline, week 1 (first vaccination visit). Explained via the paper, the treatment or condition label denotes: pre-vaccination baseline after standard-of-care therapy. Donors had newly diagnosed WHO grade 3 or 4 IDH1-mutant astrocytomas with loss of nuclear ATRX. The samples were drawn from NOA16, a multicentre, single-arm, open-label phase I trial in Germany that tested a mutant IDH1 peptide vaccine in humans for the first time. Visit V03 blood draws served as the baseline sample for immunogenicity testing. The DNeasy Blood and Tissue Kit was used to extract genomic DNA from EDTA blood for TCRB sequencing. Libraries came from the immunoSEQ multiplex PCR assay. Rearranged TCR beta chain sequences were amplified using the hsTCRB Kit according to the manufacturer's protocol. An Illumina MiSeq was used to sequence the TCRB libraries. Turning to the authors' computational methods: The kit vendor's proprietary platform handled demultiplexing, trimming and gene mapping. Here the immuneACCESS table is served through TCRdb, limited to in-frame sequences with V and J called. Missing clones are a known gap in these copies; in checked studies unresolved V genes cover under half, and the rest lacks a known reason. Clone size and the V and J calls come from that table; the DNA yielded D and trimming. The sample contains 50,000 to 75,000 clones, about 91% of them found a single time. The ten top clones hold approximately 2.4% of the sample.

The material sequenced was PBMCs, taken from a glioma patient treated with radiotherapy, temozolomide or both. This receptor was obtained from a man between 50 and 59 years old with glioma.

CDR3 region: CASSLGTVNTEAFF. The DNA sequence is given as TGTGCCAGCAGCCTAGGGACGGTGAACACTGAAGCTTTCTTT. Rearrangement joined TRBV7-9 to TRBJ1-1; D gene: possibly TRBD1, on 5 matching bases. V gives up 5 bases and J gives up 0 bases, and the segment between their germline ends measures 10 bases. The germline V gene (reference sequence) provides CDR1 SEHNR and CDR2 FQNEAQ. The CDR3 has 14 amino acids, counting the end cysteine and phenylalanine. Only the CDR3 portion is preserved as DNA: 42 bases, with reading frame beginning at the first base.